This T cell receptor beta chain was retrieved from a study of blood T cell repertoires in COVID-19 (dated by TCRdb to the early 2020s). Background on the whole study: Samples from collaborators originated in the United States, Italy and Spain and spanned both the acute and convalescent phases of COVID-19. The prospective study material was composed of cDNA or gDNA derived from T cells, B-cell-depleted T cells, or PBMCs. The dataset comprised deeply sampled blood TCRbeta repertoires from subjects exposed to, actively infected with, or recovered from COVID-19. The repertoires were made available in a free public database intended to serve as a resource for research on the immune response to SARS-CoV-2. The samples were drawn from two sources: the first 160 participants of the ongoing ImmuneRACE study, and 1,200 or so subjects contributed by 6 global collaborators. A de-identified subject ID, COVID-19 status, age in years and sex were almost always included in the sample metadata. Where available, HLA class I and class II types were obtained from metadata supplied by the sample provider rather than from assay-based typing. On the study overall, not on this receptor specifically: The quantity of clinical and demographic metadata differed by source and by participant and was supplied without curation.

The CDR3 has 16 amino acids, counting the end cysteine and phenylalanine. Only the CDR3 region is kept as DNA, spanning 48 bases read in frame from base 1. V trim: 6 bases; J trim: 1 base; unmatched bases: 10. Looking up the germline V gene yields CDR1 SNHLY and CDR2 FYNNEI. With respect to this clone: The target of this receptor is not known. Base quality data are lacking; no much larger clone is found one base away.

Samples from volunteer blood donors who had recovered from COVID-19 were contributed by a second Seattle source. Whole blood was collected in K2EDTA tubes by collaborating institutions according to the institutions' own protocols. Collaborator samples were shipped for TCRbeta analysis as frozen whole blood, isolated PBMCs, or DNA extracted from either sample type. TCRbeta CDR3 regions were amplified from genomic DNA using the immunoSEQ Assay, a bias-controlled multiplex PCR. In the paper's pipeline: The number of nucleated cells in each sample was estimated from the amplification of reference gene primers within the assay. To quantify the absolute abundance of each unique TCRbeta CDR3 rearrangement, sequence reads were collapsed and filtered. Productive Simpson clonality was computed per sample as the square root of Simpson's diversity index over productive rearrangements. TCRdb provides this immuneACCESS table in a form limited to in-frame rearrangements. Some clones are lacking; in checked studies, under half of them reflect an unresolved V gene, and why the rest are absent is not known. That table supplies the V and J calls and clone size; D and trimming were determined from the DNA. Across this sample there are 250,000 to 300,000 clones, with around 90% seen only once. Clones ranked in the top ten supply 0.75% to 1% of the sample.

The material sequenced was peripheral blood. The TCR comes from a woman aged 35 to 49 who had recovered from COVID-19. Recombination joined TRBV2 with TRBJ1-1; 8 of the junction bases match TRBD1. CDR3 sequence: CASRVPGQAANTEAFF. DNA sequence: TGTGCCAGCAGGGTCCCGGGACAGGCAGCGAACACTGAAGCTTTCTTT.